These 25 T cell receptor beta chains came from one sample sequenced in a study of blood T cell repertoires in COVID-19. Generated by immunoSEQ multiplex PCR, the TCRdb table keeps only in-frame clones and is missing some. The sample yields about 190,000 clones, under 90% seen once. Sequenced material: peripheral blood. Receptors were obtained from a man between 35 and 55 years old with acute or convalescent COVID-19.

This clone was seen just once. The V and J genes are TRBV5-6 and TRBJ2-3, with 12 nucleotides matching TRBD2. V gave up 1 base and J gave up 3 bases; unmatched junction bases: 6. This CDR3 contains 17 residues. Germline lookup yields CDR1 SGHDT and CDR2 YYEEEE. The CDR3 DNA reads TGTGCCAGCAGCTTGCTGTCTAGCGGGGGGGAGACAGATACGCAGTATTTT. It yields the protein CASSLLSSGGETDTQYF.

In nucleotides, the CDR3 is TGCAGTGCTGAGGAAGATACGCAGTATTTT. This encodes CSAEEDTQYF. The chain has TRBV20-1 and TRBJ2-3; D unclear. This CDR3 spans 10 amino acids. CDR1 DFQATT and CDR2 SNEGSKA come from the germline V gene (reference sequence). The V gene lost 5 bases and the J gene lost 5 bases, with 5 bases spanning the gap.

This clone was detected only a few times. V is TRBV5-8 and J is TRBJ1-1; 8 bases map to TRBD1. Per germline, CDR1 SGHTS and CDR2 YDEGEE. This CDR3 is 13 amino acids long. V shed 6 bases and J 3 bases; nucleotides not matched to a gene: 4. CDR3 bases: TGTGCCAGCACCCAGGGGGCGTACACTGAAGCTTTCTTT. Translation gives CASTQGAYTEAFF.

The rearrangement uses TRBV11-3 and TRBJ1-1, with 12 bases lining up with TRBD1. The trim removed 5 bases at V and 5 bases at J, leaving 6 bases unmatched. The CDR3 has 15 residues. CDR1 and CDR2 (germline): SGHNT, YENEEA. The DNA of the CDR3 is TGTGCCAGCAGCCTATCGGGACAGGGGGCAACTGAAGCTTTCTTT. Its protein product is CASSLSGQGATEAFF.

V gene TRBV6-5 combines with J gene TRBJ1-1, with a weak D call TRBD1 (6 bases). Germline CDR1 reads MNHEY; CDR2 reads SVGAGI. Trimming left V 6 bases short and J 2 bases short, with 16 bases between. The CDR3 is 15 amino acids. The CDR3 nucleotides are TGTGCCAGCAGAAGGCCAGGGGACCGAAACACTGAAGCTTTCTTT. Amino acids: CASRRPGDRNTEAFF.

This chain uses TRBV7-2 with TRBJ2-2; D gene uncertain. This CDR3 has 15 residues. Trimming removed 11 bases from V and 4 bases from J, with 20 bases in between. Germline assignment: CDR1 SGHTA and CDR2 FQGNSA. In DNA, the CDR3 is TGTGCCTCTCGGGTAATAGCTTGGTCCACCGGGGAGCTGTTTTTT. Translating it yields CASRVIAWSTGELFF.

The gene calls are TRBV7-2 and TRBJ2-3, with TRBD1 matching over 11 bases. The CDR3 runs to 14 residues. The trim removed 6 bases at V and 4 bases at J, leaving 3 bases unmatched. Germline assignment: CDR1 SGHTA and CDR2 FQGNSA. Here the CDR3 reads CASSRDRGADTQYF. The CDR3, as DNA: TGTGCCAGCAGTCGGGACAGGGGGGCAGATACGCAGTATTTT.

The chain joins TRBV19 to TRBJ1-1; 10 bases line up with TRBD1. The junction had 9 bases not matched to a gene; V was cut back by 7 bases and J by 4 bases. From germline, CDR1 is LNHDA and CDR2 SQIVND (reference sequence). The CDR3 runs 15 residues. CDR3 residues: CASTPSRTGGTEAFF. In DNA, the CDR3 is TGTGCCAGTACCCCGAGCAGGACAGGGGGCACTGAAGCTTTCTTT. The full variable domain, its missing parts supplied by reference TRBV19 and TRBJ1-1, is DGGITQSPKYLFRKEGQNVTLSCEQNLNHDAMYWYRQDPGQGLRLIYYSQIVNDFQKGDIAEGYSVSREKKESFPLTVTSAQKNPTAFYLCASTPSRTGGTEAFFGQGTRLTVV.

The chain couples TRBV2 to TRBJ1-1; D is possibly TRBD1 (5 bases). Trimming shortened V by 5 bases and J by 0 bases, and 13 bases separated the two germline ends. Germline values: CDR1 SNHLY, CDR2 FYNNEI. The CDR3 is 15 amino acids. Here the CDR3 reads CASSLLTVMNTEAFF. CDR3 sequence (DNA): TGTGCCAGCAGTCTATTGACAGTCATGAACACTGAAGCTTTCTTT.

V is TRBV2 and J is TRBJ2-7, with D possibly TRBD1 on 5 matching bases. Germline CDR1 SNHLY, CDR2 FYNNEI. V shed 1 base and J shed 3 bases, with 10 bases lying between them. This CDR3 is built from 14 residues. CDR3 nucleotides: TGTGCCAGCAGTGAAGAAGCAGGGCGCTACGAGCAGTACTTC. This encodes CASSEEAGRYEQYF. The variable domain in full, completed from reference TRBV2 and TRBJ2-7, reads EPEVTQTPSHQVTQMGQEVILRCVPISNHLYFYWYRQILGQKVEFLVSFYNNEISEKSEIFDDQFSVERPDGSNFTLKIRSTKLEDSAMYFCASSEEAGRYEQYFGPGTRLTVT.

This sequence joins TRBV10-3 and TRBJ2-7, with D possibly matching TRBD2 (5 bases). This CDR3 has 16 amino acids. Germline V lookup: CDR1 ENHRY, CDR2 SYGVKD. The V end was cut by 4 bases, the J end by 1 base, with 17 bases between. CDR3 nucleotides: TGTGCCATCAGTGGTCATGAGGGTGGAGAGTCCTACGAGCAGTACTTC. It yields the protein CAISGHEGGESYEQYF.

The chain couples TRBV6-5 to TRBJ1-2, with 10 positions matching TRBD1. Germline V gives CDR1 MNHEY, CDR2 SVGAGI. This CDR3 has 15 residues. Trimming took 6 bases from V and 2 from J; bases not matched to a gene: 6. The CDR3 nucleotides are TGTGCCAGCAGGACAGGGGGCGAGGGAAACTATGGCTACACCTTC. Residues: CASRTGGEGNYGYTF.

This clone appeared once. The CDR3 sequence is CASSLEAGGSFNEQFF. CDR3 DNA: TGTGCCAGCAGCTTAGAAGCGGGGGGGAGCTTCAATGAGCAGTTCTTC. V gene TRBV7-8 combines with J gene TRBJ2-1; TRBD2 agrees at 10 bases. The CDR3 has 16 residues. V lost 1 base and J lost 6; bases outside the gene matches: 6. Germline values: CDR1 SGHVS, CDR2 FQNEAQ.

This chain connects TRBV7-6 to TRBJ1-6; 7 bases match TRBD1. CDR1 is SGHVS, CDR2 FNYEAQ, per germline. V was pared by 2 bases and J by 9 bases, with 4 bases of the junction left unmatched. The CDR3 runs 14 residues. The DNA for the CDR3 is TGTGCCAGCAGCTTACAGGGGGGCGGTTCACCCCTCCACTTT. Translated: CASSLQGGGSPLHF.

The chain links TRBV28 to TRBJ2-7; 7 bases fit TRBD2. This CDR3 is built from 14 residues. The V segment lost 6 bases and the J segment 2 bases; nucleotides outside the gene matches: 7. Germline loops: CDR1 MDHEN, CDR2 SYDVKM. The CDR3 bases are TGTGCCAGCAGGTATCACGGACTAGCCTACGAGCAGTACTTC. The encoded protein is CASRYHGLAYEQYF.

V and J are TRBV6-2 or TRBV6-3 and TRBJ2-3; D ambiguous. The CDR3 sequence is 14 residues long. Germline assignment: CDR1 MNHEY and CDR2 SVGEGT. Between the trimmed V and J ends, which lost 6 bases and 0 bases, there was a span of 10 bases. The CDR3 loop is CASSRRVSTDTQYF. The CDR3 region has the DNA TGTGCCAGCAGCCGACGGGTTAGCACAGATACGCAGTATTTT.

V and J are TRBV2 and TRBJ2-2; D is perhaps TRBD2 (6 bases). The CDR3 extends over 16 amino acids. Looked up from germline, CDR1 is SNHLY and CDR2 is FYNNEI. Trimming shortened V by 5 bases and J by 4 bases, and 17 bases separated the two germline ends. In DNA form, the CDR3 reads TGTGCCAGCAGTCAAATAGCATCCGGGGGCACCGGGGAGCTGTTTTTT. Residues: CASSQIASGGTGELFF. The variable domain in full, completed from reference TRBV2 and TRBJ2-2, reads EPEVTQTPSHQVTQMGQEVILRCVPISNHLYFYWYRQILGQKVEFLVSFYNNEISEKSEIFDDQFSVERPDGSNFTLKIRSTKLEDSAMYFCASSQIASGGTGELFFGEGSRLTVL.

V usage is TRBV11-2 and J usage is TRBJ2-3, with D unclear. V was cut by 6 bases and J by 2 bases, with 12 bases left in between. CDR1 SGHAT and CDR2 FQNNGV come from the germline V gene. CDR3 length: 14 residues. The CDR3 protein is CASRRESATDTQYF. The CDR3 DNA is TGTGCCAGCAGGCGAGAGTCCGCCACAGATACGCAGTATTTT.

This chain connects TRBV7-9 to TRBJ1-4, with 12 bases identical to TRBD1. This CDR3 comprises 14 residues. Trimming removed 5 bases from V and 7 bases from J; junction bases left unmatched: 2. Germline V gene lookup returns CDR1 SEHNR and CDR2 FQNEAQ (reference sequence). The CDR3 sequence: CASSRDRGREKLFF. The CDR3 nucleotides read TGTGCCAGCAGCCGGGACAGGGGGCGTGAAAAACTGTTTTTT.

This chain uses TRBV9 with TRBJ2-2; D not certain. CDR1 and CDR2 from the germline V gene are SGDLS and YYNGEE. The V and J ends lost 3 bases and 5 bases respectively, with 11 bases between them. The CDR3 spans 14 residues. The CDR3 loop reads CASSAFGATGELFF. The DNA for the CDR3 is TGTGCCAGCAGCGCCTTCGGAGCAACCGGGGAGCTGTTTTTT.

This chain uses TRBV9 with TRBJ2-5; tentatively, D is TRBD2 (7 bases). Germline V lookup: CDR1 SGDLS, CDR2 YYNGEE. The CDR3 length is 14 residues. V was pared by 0 bases and J by 9 bases, with 15 bases between. Here the CDR3 reads CASSVVQGGGAQYF. DNA of the CDR3: TGTGCCAGCAGCGTAGTCCAGGGAGGGGGGGCCCAGTACTTC. Full variable domain (outside the CDR3, taken from reference TRBV9 and TRBJ2-5): DSGVTQTPKHLITATGQRVTLRCSPRSGDLSVYWYQQSLDQGLQFLIQYYNGEERAKGNILERFSAQQFPDLHSELNLSSLELGDSALYFCASSVVQGGGAQYFGPGTRLLVL.

The chain is built from TRBV5-1 and TRBJ2-2; 7 nucleotides match TRBD1. This CDR3 region has 15 residues. V lost 6 bases and J lost 0; bases outside the gene matches: 5. Germline loops: CDR1 SGHRS, CDR2 YFSETQ. The DNA of the CDR3 is TGCGCCAGCATTCCGGGGACAGCGAACACCGGGGAGCTGTTTTTT. This translates into CASIPGTANTGELFF.

This sequence joins TRBV19 and TRBJ2-6; D not resolved. This CDR3 is 15 amino acids long. V lost 3 bases and J 0 bases, leaving 6 bases between the germline ends. Germline CDR1 LNHDA, CDR2 SQIVND (reference sequence). The DNA of the CDR3 is TGTGCCAGTAGTATGCGGATCTCTGGGGCCAACGTCCTGACTTTC. It codes for CASSMRISGANVLTF.

This clone was recorded once. The chain uses TRBV4-3 and TRBJ1-2; D perhaps matches TRBD1 (6 bases). The CDR3 is 18 residues long. Trimming stripped 0 bases from V and 4 bases from J, with 21 bases between. The germline CDR1 and CDR2 sequences are LGHNA and YSLEER. The chain's CDR3 is CASSQEVGTKSWGYGYTF. The CDR3 DNA sequence: TGCGCCAGCAGCCAAGAGGTCGGGACAAAAAGTTGGGGCTATGGCTACACCTTC.

This chain connects TRBV9 to TRBJ2-5; 7 nucleotides agree with TRBD1. Trimming at V came to 4 bases and at J to 0 bases, leaving 9 bases not matched to a gene. The V gene's germline CDR1 is SGDLS and CDR2 YYNGEE. The CDR3 totals 16 residues. The CDR3 loop is CASSPAGTVYQETQYF. The CDR3 bases are TGTGCCAGCAGCCCCGCCGGGACAGTGTACCAAGAGACCCAGTACTTC.